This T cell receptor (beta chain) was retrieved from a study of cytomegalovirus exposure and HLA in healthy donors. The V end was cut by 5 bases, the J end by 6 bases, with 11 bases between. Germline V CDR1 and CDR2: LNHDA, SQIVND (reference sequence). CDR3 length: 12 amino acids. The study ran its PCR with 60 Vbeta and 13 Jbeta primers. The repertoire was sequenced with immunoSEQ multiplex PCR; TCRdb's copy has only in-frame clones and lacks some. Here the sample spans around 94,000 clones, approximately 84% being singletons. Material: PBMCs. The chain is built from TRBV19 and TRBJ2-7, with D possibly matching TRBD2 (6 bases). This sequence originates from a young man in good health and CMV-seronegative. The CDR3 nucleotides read TGTGCCAGTAGTTTCGGGGGTCGCGAGCAGTACTTC. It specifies CASSFGGREQYF.